This T cell receptor beta chain was recorded in a study of T cell repertoires in cytomegalovirus infection. About the research overall: It was the public TCR beta signatures that indicated both CMV infection and matching HLA type.

This clonotype was picked up a small number of times. Its antigen is as yet unknown. The CDR3 has 14 amino acids. V dropped 2 bases and J dropped 6 bases, with 12 bases sitting between them. Per the germline V gene, CDR1 is SGHDT and CDR2 is YYEEEE. One entry per CDR3 protein, called by TCRdb with MiXCR from the reads. This sample has hundreds of thousands of distinct CDR3 sequences, with 20% to 25% found just once. Study-wide findings and caveats: Based on cumulative public TCR beta family frequency, carriers of CMV plus the relevant HLA were identified. In two of eight donors, the top clonotype was HLA-C-restricted CMV-specific.

The sequence was collected from a human donor in good health (CMV status not recorded). Some clones in this sample may be carry-over from other donors' samples. Sequenced sample: CD8+ T cells from PBMCs. The chain employs TRBV5-6 and TRBJ2-1; D gene ambiguous. The CDR3 is CASSLGRPGNEQFF. CDR3 bases: TGTGCCAGCAGCTTAGGACGTCCGGGCAATGAGCAGTTCTTC.